A single sample gave rise to the 3 T cell receptor beta chains below, sequenced in a study of shared clonotypes between healthy human individuals. The table came from immunoSEQ multiplex PCR; TCRdb's copy has only in-frame clones and leaves some out. The sample lists some 1,100,000 clones, 75% to 85% seen once, with 0.52% in the top ten. Material for sequencing was memory CD4+ T cells from PBMCs. Regarding subset: CD45RA-negative fraction. The receptors were gathered from a man younger than 35 in good health. Some clones in this sample may be carry-over from other donors' samples.

This chain connects TRBV5-1 to TRBJ2-5, with D unresolved. Between the trimmed V and J ends, which lost 1 base and 1 base, there was a span of 5 bases. This CDR3 contains 13 residues. The germline V gene has CDR1 SGHRS and CDR2 YFSETQ. The DNA for the CDR3 is TGCGCCAGCAGCTTGTGGTTCCAAGAGACCCAGTACTTC. Residues: CASSLWFQETQYF. The complete variable domain, with remaining parts taken from reference TRBV5-1 and TRBJ2-5, reads KAGVTQTPRYLIKTRGQQVTLSCSPISGHRSVSWYQQTPGQGLQFLFEYFSETQRNKGNFPGRFSGRQFSNSRSEMNVSTLELGDSALYLCASSLWFQETQYFGPGTRLLVL.

In its sample, this clone was seen many times. The chain recombines TRBV5-6 with TRBJ2-3; 9 nucleotides line up with TRBD2. CDR3 length equals 17 residues. Germline-derived CDR1 and CDR2 are SGHDT and YYEEEE. Trimming removed 0 bases from V and 2 bases from J; junction bases left unmatched: 7. The CDR3 region is CASSLGSGRTYTDTQYF. The CDR3 DNA sequence: TGTGCCAGCAGCTTGGGGAGCGGGAGGACTTACACAGATACGCAGTATTTT.

Written as DNA, the CDR3 is TGTGCCAGAAGCTTTGACAGGGGCGGTGGCTACACCTTC. This sequence encodes CARSFDRGGGYTF. The chain is built from TRBV5-3 and TRBJ1-2; 8 bases map to TRBD1. Being an ORF, TRBV5-3 has a function that is uncertain. V gave up 2 bases and J gave up 7 bases; unmatched junction bases: 4. This CDR3 has 13 residues.